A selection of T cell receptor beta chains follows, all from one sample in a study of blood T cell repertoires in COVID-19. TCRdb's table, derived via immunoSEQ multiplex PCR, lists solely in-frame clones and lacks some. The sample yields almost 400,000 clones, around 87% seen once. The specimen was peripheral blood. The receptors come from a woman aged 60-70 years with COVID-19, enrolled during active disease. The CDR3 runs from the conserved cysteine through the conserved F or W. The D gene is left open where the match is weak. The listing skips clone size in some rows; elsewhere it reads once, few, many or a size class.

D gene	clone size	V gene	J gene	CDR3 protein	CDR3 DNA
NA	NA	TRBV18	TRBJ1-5	CASSPLEGSNQPQHF	TGTGCCAGCTCACCTCTTGAGGGAAGCAATCAGCCCCAGCATTTT
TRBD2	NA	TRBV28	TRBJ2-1	CASSRRLGGSGEQFF	TGTGCCAGCAGTCGCAGACTCGGGGGGAGTGGTGAGCAGTTCTTC
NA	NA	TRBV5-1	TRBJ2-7	CASSLGGEQYF	TGCGCCAGCAGCTTGGGAGGGGAGCAGTACTTC
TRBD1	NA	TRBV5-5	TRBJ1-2	CASSPDRAVYGYTF	TGTGCCAGCAGCCCTGACAGGGCTGTCTATGGCTACACCTTC
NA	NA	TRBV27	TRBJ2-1	CASNRDKGYNEQFF	TGTGCCAGCAACCGGGACAAGGGTTACAATGAGCAGTTCTTC
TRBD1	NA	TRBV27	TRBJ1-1	CASSRQGVNTEAFF	TGTGCCAGCAGCCGACAGGGGGTGAACACTGAAGCTTTCTTT
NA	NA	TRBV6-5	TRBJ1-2	CASRPGQDQGYTF	TGTGCCAGCAGGCCGGGACAAGATCAGGGCTACACCTTC
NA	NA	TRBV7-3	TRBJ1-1	CASSLQENTEAFF	TGTGCCAGCAGCTTACAGGAGAACACTGAAGCTTTCTTT
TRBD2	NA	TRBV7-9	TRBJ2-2	CASSSRAGGVGELFF	TGTGCCAGCAGCTCCCGAGCGGGGGGAGTCGGGGAGCTGTTTTTT
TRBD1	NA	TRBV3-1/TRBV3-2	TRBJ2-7	CASSPNRGPSYEQYF	TGTGCCAGCAGCCCAAACAGGGGGCCCTCCTACGAGCAGTACTTC
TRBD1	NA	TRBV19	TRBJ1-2	CASSIRPPGQGIGNYGYTF	TGTGCCAGTAGTATCAGGCCCCCGGGACAGGGGATTGGGAACTATGGCTACACCTTC
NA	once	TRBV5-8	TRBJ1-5	CASSPPGRDHSNQPQHF	TGTGCCAGCAGCCCCCCCGGGAGGGACCATAGCAATCAGCCCCAGCATTTT
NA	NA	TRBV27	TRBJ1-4	CASSLWGPETNEKLFF	TGTGCCAGCAGTTTATGGGGCCCTGAAACTAATGAAAAACTGTTTTTT
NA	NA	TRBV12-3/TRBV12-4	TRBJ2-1	CASHGIYNEQFF	TGTGCCAGCCACGGTATTTACAATGAGCAGTTCTTC
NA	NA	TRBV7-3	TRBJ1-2	CASSLSGATPRIANYGYTF	TGTGCCAGCAGCTTAAGCGGGGCAACACCCCGAATCGCTAACTATGGCTACACCTTC
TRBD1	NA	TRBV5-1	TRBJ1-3	CASSRTGGEAGNTIYF	TGCGCCAGCAGTCGTACAGGGGGCGAGGCTGGAAACACCATATATTTT
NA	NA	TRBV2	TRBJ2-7	CASSKEGGRGAYEQYF	TGTGCCAGCAGCAAGGAAGGGGGGAGGGGCGCCTACGAGCAGTACTTC
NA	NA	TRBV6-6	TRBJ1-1	CASSYSEGRQTEAFF	TGTGCCAGCAGTTACTCGGAAGGGAGGCAGACTGAAGCTTTCTTT
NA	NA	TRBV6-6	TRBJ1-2	CASSYEAGQGYGYTF	TGTGCCAGCAGTTACGAGGCGGGTCAAGGATATGGCTACACCTTC
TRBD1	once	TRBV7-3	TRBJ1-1	CASSHDRDTEAFF	TGTGCCAGCAGCCATGACAGGGACACTGAAGCTTTCTTT
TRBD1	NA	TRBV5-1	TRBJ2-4	CASSFGMGQGYSLAKNIQYF	TGCGCCAGCAGCTTTGGCATGGGACAGGGCTATTCACTAGCCAAAAACATTCAGTACTTC
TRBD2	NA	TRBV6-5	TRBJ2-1	CASSATSGGAAEQFF	TGTGCCAGCAGCGCTACTAGCGGGGGGGCGGCTGAGCAGTTCTTC
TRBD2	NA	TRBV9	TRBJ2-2	CASSPFWGAGDYTGELFF	TGTGCCAGCAGCCCTTTCTGGGGAGCGGGGGACTACACCGGGGAGCTGTTTTTT
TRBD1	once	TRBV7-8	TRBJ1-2	CASSPIRTGRRYGYTF	TGTGCCAGCAGCCCTATCAGGACAGGGAGGAGATATGGCTACACCTTC
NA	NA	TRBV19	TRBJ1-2	CASSIDPNRVGYTF	TGTGCCAGTAGTATAGATCCCAACAGGGTTGGCTACACCTTC
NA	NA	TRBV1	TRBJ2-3	CTSTKADSTSGVDTQYF	TGCACCAGCACCAAGGCCGATTCGACTAGCGGGGTTGATACGCAGTATTTT
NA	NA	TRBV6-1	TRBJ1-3	CASSEGNRGNTIYF	TGTGCCAGCAGTGAAGGCAACCGGGGAAACACCATATATTTT
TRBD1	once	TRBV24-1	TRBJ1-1	CATSDGDRGEAFF	TGTGCCACCAGTGATGGGGACAGGGGGGAAGCTTTCTTT
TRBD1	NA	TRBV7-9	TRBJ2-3	CASSSTGVNTDTQYF	TGTGCCAGCAGCTCGACAGGGGTTAACACAGATACGCAGTATTTT
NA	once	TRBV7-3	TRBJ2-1	CASSRAGGSGYNEQFF	TGTGCCAGCAGCCGCGCCGGCGGTAGCGGTTACAATGAGCAGTTCTTC
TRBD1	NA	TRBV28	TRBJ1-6	CASSKMGQTNSPLHF	TGTGCCAGCAGTAAGATGGGACAGACGAATTCACCCCTCCACTTT
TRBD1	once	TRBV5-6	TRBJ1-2	CASSLTGVGYTF	TGTGCCAGCAGCCTAACAGGGGTAGGCTACACCTTC
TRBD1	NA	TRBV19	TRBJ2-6	CASGTGALSFSGANVLTF	TGTGCCAGCGGGACAGGGGCGCTATCCTTCTCTGGGGCCAACGTCCTGACTTTC
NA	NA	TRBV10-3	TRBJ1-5	CAISGTQGIGNQPQHF	TGTGCCATCAGTGGAACACAGGGCATTGGCAATCAGCCCCAGCATTTT
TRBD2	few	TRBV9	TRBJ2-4	CASSVAPGGNNIQYF	TGTGCCAGCAGCGTAGCTCCGGGAGGGAATAACATTCAGTACTTC
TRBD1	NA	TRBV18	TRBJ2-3	CASSLTGSDTQYF	TGTGCCAGCTCACTGACAGGGTCTGATACGCAGTATTTT
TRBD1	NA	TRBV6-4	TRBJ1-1	CASRRTGANTEAFF	TGTGCCAGCAGACGGACAGGGGCGAACACTGAAGCTTTCTTT
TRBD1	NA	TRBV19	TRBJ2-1	CASSMGGTGTYNEQFF	TGTGCCAGTAGTATGGGGGGGACAGGGACCTACAATGAGCAGTTCTTC
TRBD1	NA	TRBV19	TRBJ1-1	CASSINRGGTEAFF	TGTGCCAGTAGTATCAACAGGGGAGGCACTGAAGCTTTCTTT
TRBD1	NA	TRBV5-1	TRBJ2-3	CASSLGQGAGTDTQYF	TGCGCCAGCAGCTTGGGGCAGGGGGCTGGCACAGATACGCAGTATTTT
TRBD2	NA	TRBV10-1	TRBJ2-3	CASSEASGIQGTQYF	TGCGCCAGCAGTGAGGCTAGCGGGATTCAGGGTACGCAGTATTTT
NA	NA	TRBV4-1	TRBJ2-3	CASSQGVRNTDTQYF	TGCGCCAGCAGCCAAGGAGTACGAAACACAGATACGCAGTATTTT
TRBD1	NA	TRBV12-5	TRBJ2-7	CASGFWDRGTYEQYF	TGTGCTAGTGGTTTCTGGGACAGGGGAACCTACGAGCAGTACTTC
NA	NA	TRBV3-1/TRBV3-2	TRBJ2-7	CASSLRQDLYEQYF	TGTGCCAGCAGTCTTCGACAGGACCTATACGAGCAGTACTTC
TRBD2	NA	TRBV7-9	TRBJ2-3	CASTYLSQRGTDTQYF	TGTGCCAGCACCTACCTCTCCCAGCGGGGGACAGATACGCAGTATTTT
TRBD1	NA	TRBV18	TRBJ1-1	CASSPSRTGGTEAFF	TGTGCCAGCTCACCAAGCAGGACAGGGGGCACTGAAGCTTTCTTT
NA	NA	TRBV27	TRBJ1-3	CASSLTVSGNTIYF	TGTGCCAGCAGCTTGACAGTCTCTGGAAACACCATATATTTT
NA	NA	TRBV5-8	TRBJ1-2	CASGTRGNYGYTF	TGTGCCAGCGGCACGCGGGGGAACTATGGCTACACCTTC
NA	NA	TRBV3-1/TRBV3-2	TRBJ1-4	CASSRKAGLRNEKLFF	TGTGCCAGCAGCCGGAAGGCGGGACTTCGTAATGAAAAACTGTTTTTT
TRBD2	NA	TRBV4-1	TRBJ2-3	CASSQNPGLAGYTDTQYF	TGCGCCAGCAGCCAGAACCCGGGACTAGCGGGGTACACAGATACGCAGTATTTT
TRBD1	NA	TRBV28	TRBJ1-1	CASSILGQANTEAFF	TGTGCCAGCAGTATCCTAGGACAGGCGAACACTGAAGCTTTCTTT
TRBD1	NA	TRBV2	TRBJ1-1	CASGQGGDTEAFF	TGTGCCAGTGGACAGGGCGGGGACACTGAAGCTTTCTTT
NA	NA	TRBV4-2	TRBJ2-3	CASSQVRSVRYTQYF	TGTGCCAGCAGCCAAGTGCGGAGCGTGAGATATACGCAGTATTTT
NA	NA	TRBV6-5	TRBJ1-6	CASSYRTAHNSPLHF	TGTGCCAGCAGTTACAGAACAGCACATAATTCACCCCTCCACTTT
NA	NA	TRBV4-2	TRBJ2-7	CASSQPGRGIYEQYF	TGTGCCAGCAGCCAACCGGGACGCGGGATCTACGAGCAGTACTTC
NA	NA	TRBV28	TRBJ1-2	CASSPRGGYTF	TGTGCCAGCAGTCCCAGGGGTGGCTACACCTTC
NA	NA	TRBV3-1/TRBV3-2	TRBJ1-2	CASSQVGDIVYGYTF	TGTGCCAGCAGCCAAGTAGGGGACATAGTCTATGGCTACACCTTC